This T cell receptor (beta chain) was obtained from a study of post-analysis software for immune sequencing data. Study-wide background: Recorded disease courses covered relapsing-remitting, secondary progressive and progressive-relapsing multiple sclerosis. Some patients had no subtype annotation. Study-wide results and caveats: TRBV5-6, TRBV5-1 and TRBV20-1 belonged to a set of five TRBV segments that were more frequent in patients than controls.

The TCR beta cDNA libraries contained unique molecular identifiers. TCRdb used MiXCR to reprocess the PCR reads, holding one entry per CDR3 protein. The sample contains roughly 670,000 distinct CDR3 sequences, 55% to 60% of which appear only once. CDR1 is DFQATT and CDR2 is SNEGSKA in the germline V gene (reference sequence). Trimming took off 3 bases at V and 2 bases at J, with 7 bases between the two ends. The CDR3 loop spans 12 amino acids. Worth noting for this clonotype: Its antigen is undetermined.

Sequencing input: blood. This sequence originates from a girl aged 2-10 years with multiple sclerosis. The chain has TRBV20-1 and TRBJ1-1; tentatively, D is TRBD1 (5 bases). DNA of the CDR3: TGCAGTGCTAGGAGGGGAAACACTGAAGCTTTCTTT. Translated: CSARRGNTEAFF.